This TCR beta chain was identified in a study of cytomegalovirus exposure and HLA in healthy donors. General study results and limits: The study designated over 150 TCR beta chains cytomegalovirus-associated. In a later analysis, TCR beta V- and J-gene trimming showed a link to a missense DCLRE1C variant.

Trimming shortened V by 7 bases and J by 1 base, and 10 bases separated the two germline ends. The CDR3 loop spans 13 amino acids. Germline V gene data show CDR1 as SNHLY and CDR2 as FYNNEI. PCR primers comprised 60 Vbeta and 13 Jbeta primers. The protocol was immunoSEQ multiplex PCR, while the TCRdb copy is restricted to in-frame clones and leaves out a portion. Of some 77,000 clones listed, about 80% were seen once; the top ten hold roughly 2.5%. On this clone: Its antigen is as yet unknown.

Material: PBMCs. The chain uses TRBV2 and TRBJ1-1; D is perhaps TRBD1 (5 bases). The sequence was obtained from a man aged 30 to 39 in good health and CMV-seronegative. The CDR3 protein is CASTQGENTEAFF. The CDR3 DNA sequence: TGTGCCAGCACGCAGGGCGAGAACACTGAAGCTTTCTTT.